Described below is a single T cell receptor (beta chain) sequence and its context. Its antigen is not identified. This sample is part of a study of CXCR3-negative and CXCR3-positive naive CD8 T cells. About the research overall: Summed over all libraries, TRB reads came to around 140 million, with about 1.5 +/- 0.3 million per library. Study-level results: Both naive subsets, CXCR3-negative and CXCR3-positive, displayed similar TRBV-TRBJ usage, unlike memory cells.

Naive CD8+ T cells had a CD45RO-CCR7+CD27+CD95- phenotype. The CDR3 extends over 11 amino acids. The germline V gene has CDR1 SQVTM and CDR2 ANQGSEA. Via 5' RACE with UMI labels, TRB cDNA libraries were prepared. TCRdb derives one entry per CDR3 protein from the 5' RACE reads, leaving out DNA. The specimen's table records some 49,000 distinct CDR3 sequences. The rearrangement links TRBV29-1 to TRBJ2-7; the TCRdb call, TRBD1, lacks DNA for checking. The TCR was taken from a human donor in good health. Some clones in this sample may be carry-over from other donors' samples. Sequencing was performed on naive CXCR3- CD8+ T cells from blood. Subset denoted: CD45RO-CCR7+CD27+CD95- naive CD8+ T cells lacking CXCR3 (TNR3-). CDR3 residues: CSVPGPHEQYF.